The sequence of this T cell receptor beta chain was determined in a study of cytomegalovirus exposure and HLA in healthy donors (dated by TCRdb to 2016 to 2017). General notes on the study: According to an earlier analysis of 587 of the donors, about 179 million T cells yielded 95 million to 140 million unique TCR beta sequences and 276 Gb of sequence data. About 280 gigabases of sequencing data and around 88 million unique TCR sequences made up an early release that covered approximately 700 HLA-typed donors. Among the roughly 410 genotyped donors, under 90% belonged to the genetic ancestry cluster associated with self-reported Caucasian donors. The study was designed to test whether signatures of past pathogen exposure could be identified by cataloging public T cell receptors. The T cell repertoires of 666 subjects were profiled by immunosequencing and related to cytomegalovirus serostatus. In addition to the first cohort of 500 to 850 subjects, a separate validation cohort of 120 different subjects was used. To predict cytomegalovirus infection status, the study combined high-throughput TCR immunosequencing, statistical association of individual TCRs with disease status, and machine learning. A later analysis re-analyzed previously published TCR beta repertoires from roughly 630 donors and added high-resolution HLA genotyping to study TCR occurrence patterns. Rather than drawing on any new phenotypic data, the later analysis identified candidate immune exposures from TCR beta sequences and the way those sequences occurred across donors. An earlier analysis of more than 450 of the donors used high-throughput TCR beta sequencing to judge whether each TCR beta V gene segment behaved as functional or pseudogenic. Alongside the repertoire data, information on donor age, sex, ethnicity and CMV serostatus was compiled. A later genetic analysis took genome-wide SNP genotypes for about 55% of the 666 donors and used that subset as a discovery cohort. Every discovery cohort repertoire had been produced on one sequencing platform. HLA typing covered class I and class II loci at four-digit resolution. The number of donors typed differed by locus, with about 629-630 for A, B, C, DRB1 and DQB1, more than 500 for DQA1, about 610 for DPA1, and some 450 for DPB1. Roughly 5 DR-DQ haplotypes were handled as single units for association and clustering, since linkage in the cohort was strong. Among some 400 genotyped donors of the cohort, an average of approximately 250,000 unique TCR beta nucleotide sequences were sequenced per donor, around 18% of them non-productive. Here is what the overall study found, with its caveats: An earlier analysis of roughly 570 of the donors showed that most TCR beta V segments appeared in productive rearrangements either about 87% or about 30% of the time, which broadly matched IMGT annotations. The sequencing pipeline was judged likely to have produced a cluster of highly shared sequence variants as a technical artifact. A few of the identified cytomegalovirus-associated TCR beta chains were confirmed in vitro to be specific for cytomegalovirus antigens. In a later analysis, HLA-associated TCR beta chains were found to be more clonally expanded and to have lower generation probabilities than equally common non-associated chains. Linkage disequilibrium might explain the correlated functional status among segregating V segments, but an unknown experimental factor could not be excluded. The study gave a list of 150 to 200 TCR beta chains associated with cytomegalovirus. According to a later analysis, most CMV-associated TCR beta chains appeared to be HLA-restricted, and the HLA associations seemed to be driven largely by CMV exposure. Strong co-occurrence of HLA alleles, especially DR and DQ, made assigning TCR associations to individual alleles difficult. A later genetic analysis associated a missense DCLRE1C variant with V-gene and J-gene trimming of TCR beta chains, and an independent cohort replicated the association. Because counts were too low, some 17 rarely observed V segments, including chromosome 9 orphons, were left out of the earlier analysis of about 620 of the donors. In a later analysis, over 15,000 TCR beta sequences were associated with specific HLA alleles at a false discovery rate of 0.05. Because HLA typing was missing for some donors at each locus, association tests included only the typed subset. Most TCR sequences were seen in very few donors, while some public TCRs were found in many individuals. The classifier was reported to diagnose cytomegalovirus status with high specificity and sensitivity in both the original and validation cohorts. This cohort had only TCR beta chains sequenced, and the lack of alpha or paired-chain data limited which features could be detected. A later genetic analysis reported fewer N-insertions in productive TCRs among donors in an Asian-associated ancestry cluster than the roughly 620-donor mean. A further reported finding was that TCR beta sequences accurately predicted the HLA-A and HLA-B alleles for most subjects in the first cohort. According to a later analysis, TCR association rates differed among HLA loci, with DRB1 alleles showing the most associated TCRs and HLA-C alleles showing the fewest. The authors suggested that the approach could potentially be generalized to other disease states and immunological phenotypes. Immune exposure information for the cohort was limited to CMV serostatus. Roughly uniform sequencing depth across donors was assumed in presence/absence analyses, although this assumption may not hold. A later analysis reported that several top co-occurrence clusters appeared linked to parvovirus B19, influenza, CMV and Epstein-Barr virus.

Comment on this clone: Its antigen target is currently unknown. The input lacks base qualities; no much larger clone sits a single base away.

Library preparation was by the immunoSEQ multiplex PCR assay. The multiplex PCR relied on a mix of 60 forward primers for TCR Vbeta segments and 13 reverse primers for TCR Jbeta segments. The CDR3 region of rearranged TCR beta genes was amplified from genomic DNA with a multiplex PCR assay. On the Illumina HiSeq System, the amplified TCR beta libraries were sequenced as 87-base-pair reads. In the original analysis: In a later analysis, tens of millions of unique TCR beta chains were counted across the 500 to 850 repertoires, and around 11 million of these chains were shared by at least two donors. To remove PCR and sequencing errors, raw reads were error-corrected and collapsed into unique sequences using a nearest-neighbor algorithm that merged closely related sequences. V, D and J gene segments were assigned by aligning CDR3 sequences to IMGT reference sequences. For a sequence to be retained, at least a six-nucleotide match to both a V gene segment and a J gene segment was required. Rearrangements were classified as productive when the CDR3 lacked stop codons and remained in frame with V and J, and all other rearrangements were classified as non-productive. CDR3 was defined by IMGT convention, running from the second conserved V-encoded cysteine to the conserved J-encoded phenylalanine. Sequences without an unambiguous match to a single V gene segment were excluded from the earlier analysis of 450 to 650 of the donors. An earlier analysis of 550 to 650 of the donors classified V segments as functional when productive rearrangements were above 56.7% and as segregating when the standard deviation between donors was above 5%. A statistical classification framework was developed to diagnose cytomegalovirus status using the catalog of TCR beta chain sequences. A later analysis assigned V and J genes by comparing TCR nucleotide sequences with IMGT/GENE-DB human TR gene sequences. The TCRdist pipeline was used in a later analysis to assign CDR3 sequences and most-parsimonious VDJ recombination scenarios. In a later analysis, each TCR beta chain was defined by its CDR3 amino acid sequence together with its V-gene family, and reads without a unique V-gene family were excluded. As a way to deal with suspected cross-contamination and a sequencing artifact, a later analysis dropped 450 to 700 nucleotide sequences that were highly shared and had low generation probability. A later analysis calculated a clonal expansion index for each public chain from normalized within-repertoire ranks of inferred template counts. Generation probabilities in a later analysis came from a VDJ recombination model fitted to out-of-frame rearrangements, and those results were checked against IGoR. In a later analysis, hypergeometric tests were used to score TCR-TCR, TCR-HLA and TCR-CMV co-occurrence, with a repertoire-size bias correction applied to TCR pairs. False discovery rates were estimated in a later analysis by permuting HLA or CMV assignments 20 times. In a later analysis, co-occurring TCRs were grouped using DBSCAN, and TCRdist sequence similarity was added for clustering within HLA-allele-positive subsets. Repertoires with fewer than 30,000 or more than 120,000 public chains were left out of co-occurrence clustering, as were four to six repertoires with anomalous nucleotide sharing. The clones in this table, taken by TCRdb from immuneACCESS, are in-frame only. Not every clone is retained; where verified, under half of the shortfall comes from an unresolved V gene, and the cause of the rest is unknown. V, J and clone size reflect that table, while D and trimming were determined from the DNA. The sample data list roughly 180,000 clones, and 75% of these were observed just once. The ten top clones hold approximately 2.3% of the sample.

The cohort was made up of 666 healthy bone marrow donors. At the time of sampling, all cohort members were nominally healthy, though unrecorded immune exposures were likely present. The donor was CMV seronegative and belonged to the group of approximately 320 seronegative cohort members. A peripheral blood sample was collected from each donor, and TCR beta sequencing was performed on peripheral blood mononuclear cells. The Qiagen DNeasy Blood Extraction Kit was used to extract genomic DNA from the blood cell samples. The source material was PBMCs. The sequence came from a female donor in good health and CMV-seronegative.

The CDR3 reads CASSSGTPIYNEQFF. The nucleotide sequence reads TGCGCCAGCAGCTCCGGGACACCAATTTACAATGAGCAGTTCTTC. This receptor chain uses TRBV5-1 and TRBJ2-1; TRBD1 could be the D gene, as 6 bases match. Per the germline V gene, SGHRS is the CDR1 and YFSETQ is the CDR2. The CDR3 runs 15 amino acids, cysteine and phenylalanine included. The retained sequence is limited to the CDR3, 45 bases, with the frame set at the first base. The trim is 3 bases for V and 4 bases for J, with a gap of 14 bases between the germline ends.